The source of this T cell receptor (beta chain) is a study of shared clonotypes between healthy human individuals (dated by TCRdb to 2020 to 2021). In the study overall: A few men and two women, aged 18 to 49 years, made up the cohort. Different laboratories and diverse techniques were used to prepare libraries and sequence TCR repertoires, to increase sequencing depth and limit assay-specific biases. Between about 0.8 and 8.9 billion PBMCs per donor were obtained by leukapheresis. For each donor, three plates each were used for CD4 naive and CD4 memory, two plates were used for CD8 naive, and one plate was used for CD8 memory. The study deeply sequenced blood TCR repertoires of roughly five healthy adults to estimate repertoire size and the extent of clonotype sharing between individuals.

TCR CDR3 regions were amplified from genomic DNA by multiplex PCR using the deep immunoSEQ assay. Extracted genomic DNA from each cell subset was spread evenly across all wells of several immunoSEQ 96-well plates, with each plate serving as a replicate. Each replicate PCR for sorted subsets received approximately 220 ng genomic DNA, equal to tens of thousands of T cell genomes. Purified libraries were quantified with a Qubit 3.0 fluorometer, sized on a Bioanalyzer 2100, and re-quantified with the KAPA Library Quantification kit. Every immunoSEQ 96-well plate was sequenced on a dedicated single-read 150-cycle Illumina NextSeq 550 flow cell. The study's own analysis went as follows. Because the immunoSEQ output included only junctional sequences and no quality scores, the filtering could not be the same as the filtering used for full-length reads. To assign V/J genes and CDR3, sequences were annotated against IMGT germline references using PyIR, a Python wrapper for IgBLAST v1.9. Reads were removed for weak V/J assignments (E-value above 1e-6), missing CDR3, stop codons, out-of-frame junctions, or ambiguous translated residues. V3J clonotypes were defined as sequences sharing an identical inferred V gene, J gene, and CDR3 amino acid sequence. Percentage overlap between repertoires was calculated by dividing the number of shared unique clonotypes by the size of the smaller repertoire. RTK rarefaction, the Chao1 estimator, and Recon v2.1 estimates of unobserved clonotypes were used to assess repertoire richness. For all TCRbeta clonotypes obtained by the gDNA method from a few donors, generation probabilities were computed with OLGA. TCRdb's version of the immuneACCESS table is confined to in-frame rearrangements and falls short of the full clone set. An unresolved V gene accounts for under half of the shortfall where checked; the remainder is of unknown origin. V, J and clone size are taken as reported in that table, and D and trimming were inferred from the DNA itself. The table for this sample lists hundreds of thousands of clones; roughly 73% of them were counted only once. The ten largest clonotypes hold roughly 2% of the sample.

Donors were healthy HIV-negative adults with no recently reported acute infections or vaccinations. All donors were Caucasian adults living in Nashville, Tennessee, USA. Magnetic negative selection was used to enrich CD4+ T cells, after which naive cells were positively selected on CD45RA and the negative fraction became the memory subset. Blood was obtained by leukapheresis, after which PBMCs were separated by Ficoll-Histopaque density gradient centrifugation and cryopreserved in liquid nitrogen vapor phase. Purity and quantity of every magnetically sorted T cell population were checked by analytical flow cytometry. Genomic DNA was isolated from every sorted fraction and measured by UV absorbance on a Nanodrop 2000c. Note on this clone: The antigen it recognizes is unknown. Nothing much larger sits one base from this clone, and base qualities are not available.

V sheds 6 bases and J sheds 0 bases, leaving 12 bases between their ends. From the germline V gene (reference sequence), CDR1 is LNHDA and CDR2 is SQIVND. Its CDR3 holds 15 amino acids, cysteine through phenylalanine. Of all the DNA, just the CDR3 is kept, 45 bases in frame from base 1. What the study reported, not specific to this receptor: Sharing across a few donors was observed for around 4.8% of naive CD4, less than 4% of naive CD8, over 2% of memory CD4, and about 0.39% of memory CD8 clonotypes. Naive subsets generally had larger estimated clonotype richness than memory subsets did. Pairwise subsampling led to the expectation that sequencing depth would affect the degree of clonotype sharing among donors. Rarefaction of sorted-subset datasets indicated incomplete sequencing despite the large sequencing depth. The genetic and exposure-history diversity represented was limited by the small number of donors. Higher generation probabilities were observed for clonotypes shared by all four sorted-subset donors than for non-shared clonotypes. Only blood was sampled, and tissue TCR repertoires likely differ from those in blood.

The sequenced sample was memory CD4+ T cells sorted from blood. In light of the paper, this sample's cell subset or site label describes: CD45RA-negative fraction. The V gene is TRBV19 and the J gene is TRBJ2-1, with TRBD1 as a weak D call on 5 bases. This clonotype was obtained from a woman aged 25 to 45 in good health. The CDR3 in this case is CASRYRIGSYNEQFF. The DNA sequence is as follows: TGTGCCAGTAGATACAGGATCGGCTCCTACAATGAGCAGTTCTTC.